This TCR beta chain was captured by sequencing in a study of blood T cell repertoires in COVID-19. Turning to this clone: At one end, the junction sequence differs from germline, possibly due to a read error.

Method: immunoSEQ multiplex PCR; TCRdb's copy keeps in-frame clones and lacks some. This table has hundreds of thousands of clones, about 83% appearing once. CDR1 MNHEY and CDR2 SMNVEV come from the germline V gene (reference sequence). The CDR3 consists of 16 residues. The TCR was taken from a woman aged 50 to 60 who had recovered from COVID-19. The sample taken for sequencing was peripheral blood. This chain uses TRBV27 with TRBJ2-7; 11 bases fit TRBD2. This CDR3 is CASTGRLAGLSDEQYF. In DNA, the CDR3 is TGTGCCAGCACCGGGAGACTAGCGGGGCTCTCCGACGAGCAGTACTTC.